This entry describes one TCR beta chain. Its antigen target is currently unknown. No much larger clone exists at a distance of one base, and base qualities are not known. This entry is derived from a study of T cell responses to AZD1222 COVID-19 vaccine (dated by TCRdb to the early 2020s). Study-level background: AZD1222 recipients with second doses at about 4 weeks or about 12 weeks were pooled, because spike-specific TCR depth and breadth did not differ between schedules. Trial participants were enrolled by age into 18-55, 56-69 and 70-plus year subgroups, with around 140, 26 and 57 TCR-sequenced participants respectively. A total of about 250 trial participants underwent TCR sequencing, of whom around 210 had received two doses of AZD1222 and 26 had received two doses of the MenACWY control vaccine.

Explained via the paper, the time point label denotes: baseline before first vaccination. Vaccinee samples were obtained from the UK trials COV001 and COV002, which included a single-blind randomized controlled phase 2/3 trial of AZD1222 (ChAdOx1 nCoV-19) in healthy adults. Trial participant PBMC samples were collected at day 0 and day 28 after the second dose for TCRbeta chain sequencing. Based on the germline V gene, the CDR1 and CDR2 sequences are KGHSY and FQNENV. Its CDR3 holds 15 amino acids, cysteine through phenylalanine. The sequence is cut down to CDR3 DNA, 45 bases in frame from base 1. Unmatched junction bases come to 7, with V trimmed by 3 bases and J by 4 bases. The CDR3 regions of human TCRbeta chains were subjected to immunosequencing. Processing in the source paper ran as follows. TCRs in the repertoires were compared against a reference library of SARS-CoV-2-specific TCRs that had been generated with the MIRA antigen-specificity platform. Breadth was defined as the fraction of unique TCRs that were SARS-CoV-2-associated. Depth was defined as the fraction of total T cells that were SARS-CoV-2-associated. Using the MIRA data, every spike-specific TCR was mapped to the spike region that the TCR reacted to and assigned to either a CD4 or a CD8 class. Log10-transformed breadth and depth values were compared by one-way ANOVA with Sidak's multiple comparisons tests. TCRdb's version of the immuneACCESS table is confined to in-frame rearrangements and falls short of the full clone set. An unresolved V gene accounts for under half of the shortfall where checked; the remainder is of unknown origin. That table gives V, J and clone size, and the DNA gave D and trimming. This sample gives 50,000 to 65,000 clones in total; around nine tenths of them show up just once. 4.9% of the sample comes from the top ten.

General findings and caveats noted by the study authors: The vaccine-associated CD4 TCRs covered the entire spike protein, and the dominant responses fell in regions 160-218 and 743-854. Nearly half of unique spike-specific TCRs reportedly recognized epitopes outside regions mutated in the B.1.351 and B.1.1.7 variants. In the small 56-69-year group, the increase in depth fell short of significance, most likely because of low power. Conclusions about previously exposed vaccinees were limited because only a handful of AZD1222 recipients were SARS-CoV-2 seropositive at baseline. Because no day 14 peak-response samples were available, the repertoires could be characterized only after the peak T cell response. A significant rise in spike-specific TCR breadth and depth was observed after two AZD1222 doses relative to day 0 and relative to MenACWY recipients. Participants were mostly white British and included more females than males, and it was suggested by the authors that clonal diversity may have been underestimated.

The V and J genes are TRBV16 and TRBJ2-5; TRBD1 lines up with 8 middle nucleotides. Specimen: peripheral blood, collected on day 0 of AZD1222 vaccination. The TCR was taken from an adult in good health. The sequenced DNA: TGTGCCAGCAGCCAGGACAGGGCGACGGGAGAGACCCAGTACTTC. This encodes CASSQDRATGETQYF.